This T cell receptor beta chain was sequenced in a study of human T cells and chemical hapten exposure. At the level of the study: A roughly 2 cm by roughly 2 cm inner upper arm patch received 2% DPC for sensitization.

The library put unique molecular identifiers onto individual cDNA molecules. TCRdb recomputed calls from the RACE reads with MiXCR, one row per CDR3 protein. The table shows more than 35,000 distinct CDR3 sequences, with 9.5% to 15% occurring only once. As for this clonotype: A read error is possible here, since a much larger clone lies one base away.

The time point here: patch test 3, about 24 weeks after DPC sensitization. The treatment denotes: therapeutic diphenylcyclopropenone sensitization with weekly scalp DPC. RNA extraction used unfractionated whole blood as the source of total RNA. CDR1 and CDR2 from the germline V gene are LNHDA and SQIVND (reference sequence). V was pared by 10 bases and J by 0 bases, with 17 bases between. The CDR3 extends over 15 amino acids. The chain combines TRBV19 with TRBJ2-3, with D possibly TRBD1 on 6 matching bases. This receptor was obtained from a woman between 40 and 55 years old with alopecia areata. Some clones in this sample may be carry-over from other donors' samples. This specimen was whole blood, taken in connection with sensitization to the hapten diphenylcyclopropenone (DPC). In DNA, the CDR3 is TGTGCCAATACCTCGGACAGAAGCAGCACAGATACGCAGTATTTT. It translates to CANTSDRSSTDTQYF. Using reference TRBV19 and TRBJ2-3 for the parts outside the CDR3, the full variable domain is DGGITQSPKYLFRKEGQNVTLSCEQNLNHDAMYWYRQDPGQGLRLIYYSQIVNDFQKGDIAEGYSVSREKKESFPLTVTSAQKNPTAFYLCANTSDRSSTDTQYFGPGTRLTVL.